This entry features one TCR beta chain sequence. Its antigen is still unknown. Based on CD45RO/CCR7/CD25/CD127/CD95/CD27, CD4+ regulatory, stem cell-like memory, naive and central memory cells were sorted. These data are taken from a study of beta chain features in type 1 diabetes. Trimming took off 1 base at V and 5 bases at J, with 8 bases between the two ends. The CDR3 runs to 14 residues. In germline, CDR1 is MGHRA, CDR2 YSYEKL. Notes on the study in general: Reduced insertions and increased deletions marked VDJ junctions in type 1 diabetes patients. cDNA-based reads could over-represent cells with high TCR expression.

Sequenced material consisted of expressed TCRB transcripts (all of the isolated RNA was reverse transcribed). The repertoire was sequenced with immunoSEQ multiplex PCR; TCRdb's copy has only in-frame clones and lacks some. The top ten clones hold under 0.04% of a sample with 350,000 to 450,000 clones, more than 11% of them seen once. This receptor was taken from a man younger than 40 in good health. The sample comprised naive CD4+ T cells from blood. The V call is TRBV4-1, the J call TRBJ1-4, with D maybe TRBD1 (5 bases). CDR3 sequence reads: CASSQVGDNEKLFF. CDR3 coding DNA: TGCGCCAGCAGCCAAGTGGGGGACAATGAAAAACTGTTTTTT.